The present T cell receptor beta chain was sequenced within a study of cytomegalovirus exposure and HLA in healthy donors. Study-level results: In a later analysis, common viral pathogens appeared linked to several of the most significant clusters. HLA alleles showed associations with some 15,000 TCR beta sequences in a later analysis, at a 0.05 false discovery rate. Later analysis reportedly placed an Asian-associated ancestry cluster below the roughly 640-donor mean in N-insertions. Analysis was carried out at a later point, and it linked a missense DCLRE1C variant to TCR beta V- and J-gene trimming.

Comments on this clone: Its antigen is undetermined.

PCR amplification relied on 60 Vbeta primers (plus 13 Jbeta primers). Clones were sequenced by immunoSEQ multiplex PCR, and TCRdb holds only the in-frame ones, with some missing. The data contain approximately 110,000 clones, over 65% of them seen just once; the ten biggest clones take up more than 1.5%. The J segment lost 4 bases and the V segment lost 5 bases, leaving 4 bases of the junction unmatched. The V gene's germline CDR1 is MGHDK and CDR2 SYGVNS. The CDR3 length is 14 residues. The V gene is TRBV25-1, the J gene TRBJ1-2, with 10 positions matching TRBD1. This receptor was obtained from a man in his fifties in good health and CMV-seronegative. Sequencing used PBMCs. This CDR3 is CASSPGQGGYGYTF. The CDR3, as DNA: TGTGCCAGCAGTCCCGGACAGGGGGGCTATGGCTACACCTTC.